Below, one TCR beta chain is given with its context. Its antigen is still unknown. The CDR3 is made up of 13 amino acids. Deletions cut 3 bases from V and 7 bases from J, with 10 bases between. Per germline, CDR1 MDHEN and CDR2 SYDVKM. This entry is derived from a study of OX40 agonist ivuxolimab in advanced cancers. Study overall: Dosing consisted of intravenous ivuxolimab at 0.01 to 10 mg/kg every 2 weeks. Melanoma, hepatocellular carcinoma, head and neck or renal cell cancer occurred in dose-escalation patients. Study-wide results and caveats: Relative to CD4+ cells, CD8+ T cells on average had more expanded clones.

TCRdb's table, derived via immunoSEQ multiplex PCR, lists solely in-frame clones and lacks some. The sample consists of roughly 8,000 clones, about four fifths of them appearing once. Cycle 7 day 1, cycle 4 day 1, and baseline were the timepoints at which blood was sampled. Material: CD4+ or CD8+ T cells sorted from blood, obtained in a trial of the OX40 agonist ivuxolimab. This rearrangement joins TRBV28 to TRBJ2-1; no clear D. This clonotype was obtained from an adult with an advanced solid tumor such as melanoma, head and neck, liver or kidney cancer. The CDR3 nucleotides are TGTGCCAGCAGTTTCCCGGACGGGAATGAGCAGTTCTTC. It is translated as CASSFPDGNEQFF.